This entry lists 20 T cell receptor beta chains sequenced from one sample in a study of T cells in localized non-small cell lung cancer. The assay was immunoSEQ multiplex PCR, and TCRdb's table has in-frame clones only and misses some. The table lists over 40,000 clones, 65% to 85% of them singletons. The source was peripheral blood mononuclear cells, collected before any cancer treatment. Receptors were obtained from a man aged 35-69 years with stage III lung adenocarcinoma.

V and J are TRBV2 and TRBJ2-3; D gene uncertain. This CDR3 comprises 12 residues. V lost 7 bases to trimming and J lost 4 bases, with 9 bases between them. Germline CDR1 reads SNHLY; CDR2 reads FYNNEI. The CDR3 is CASTAVADTQYF. CDR3 DNA sequence: TGTGCCAGCACTGCGGTGGCAGATACGCAGTATTTT.

The gene calls are TRBV10-3 and TRBJ2-7, with 7 nucleotides matching TRBD2. The germline V gene encodes CDR1 ENHRY and CDR2 SYGVKD. The length of the CDR3 is 15 residues. With 2 bases clipped from V and 2 bases from J, the junction kept 6 bases outside the gene matches. The CDR3: CAISEPQRGPYEQYF. As DNA, the CDR3 is TGTGCCATCAGTGAGCCTCAGCGGGGACCCTACGAGCAGTACTTC.

V usage is TRBV5-1 and J usage is TRBJ1-3; D not resolved. V lost 4 bases and J lost 0, with 14 bases in between. Germline assignment: CDR1 SGHRS and CDR2 YFSETQ. The CDR3 runs to 16 residues. DNA for the CDR3: TGCGCCAGCAGCCCAACGGTGGATGCCTCTGGAAACACCATATATTTT. Translating it yields CASSPTVDASGNTIYF. Variable domain in full (rest from reference TRBV5-1 and TRBJ1-3): KAGVTQTPRYLIKTRGQQVTLSCSPISGHRSVSWYQQTPGQGLQFLFEYFSETQRNKGNFPGRFSGRQFSNSRSEMNVSTLELGDSALYLCASSPTVDASGNTIYFGEGSWLTVV.

DNA for the CDR3: TGTGCCAGCAGTTTAAGAGGGAATTTGAACACTGAAGCTTTCTTT. Its protein product is CASSLRGNLNTEAFF. This chain connects TRBV27 to TRBJ1-1, with D unclear. Trimming took 2 bases from V and 0 from J, leaving 10 bases between them. The CDR3 spans 15 residues. Germline V gene data show CDR1 as MNHEY and CDR2 as SMNVEV (reference sequence).

This sequence joins TRBV29-1 and TRBJ1-1, with 8 bases identical to TRBD1. The CDR3 contains 16 residues. Trimming took 3 bases from V and 2 from J; bases not matched to a gene: 11. CDR1 SQVTM and CDR2 ANQGSEA come from the germline V gene. The CDR3 DNA reads TGCAGCGTTGAGGCAAGGACAGGGATCAAAAACACTGAAGCTTTCTTT. Translated: CSVEARTGIKNTEAFF.

The chain uses TRBV11-2 and TRBJ2-3; D perhaps matches TRBD2 (6 bases). The CDR3 length is 17 residues. Per germline, CDR1 SGHAT and CDR2 FQNNGV. Trimming took off 7 bases at V and 0 bases at J, with 20 bases between the two ends. Written as DNA, the CDR3 is TGTGCCAGCATATTTCTCCGCGGGGACCACAGCACAGATACGCAGTATTTT. Amino acids: CASIFLRGDHSTDTQYF.

The chain combines TRBV19 with TRBJ1-1, with TRBD1 as a possible D gene (5 bases). Germline V CDR1 and CDR2: LNHDA, SQIVND (reference sequence). This CDR3 has 12 residues. V was cut by 10 bases and J by 0 bases, with 9 bases left in between. CDR3 coding DNA: TGTGCCACCGGGACGGTGAACACTGAAGCTTTCTTT. Amino acids: CATGTVNTEAFF.

The chain recombines TRBV11-2 with TRBJ2-5; D uncertain. Trimming took 5 bases from V and 5 from J, leaving 18 bases between them. CDR3 length: 15 amino acids. The germline V gene has CDR1 SGHAT and CDR2 FQNNGV. CDR3 DNA sequence: TGTGCCAGCAGCCCCGGTCGACTGGTCCGGGAGACCCAGTACTTC. Amino acid sequence: CASSPGRLVRETQYF.

The genes are TRBV27 and TRBJ2-7, with a tentative D call TRBD2 (7 bases). V lost 2 bases, J lost 6 bases, and 17 bases lay in between. The CDR3 extends over 15 amino acids. CDR1 and CDR2 from the germline V gene are MNHEY and SMNVEV (reference sequence). CDR3 DNA sequence: TGTGCCAGCAGTTTACTCGGGGGGCTCCGCGTCGAGCAGTACTTC. Its translation is CASSLLGGLRVEQYF.

This clone appeared once. Other DNA sequences in this sample translate to the same CDR3. V is TRBV30 and J is TRBJ1-5; D remains unclear. V lost 2 bases and J lost 2, with 7 bases in between. Germline loops: CDR1 GTSNPN, CDR2 SVGIG (reference sequence). CDR3 length: 13 residues. For the CDR3, the DNA is TGTGCCTGGAGTTACAGTGGCAATCAGCCCCAGCATTTT. It translates to CAWSYSGNQPQHF.

The V call is TRBV27, the J call TRBJ1-2; D gene unclear. V lost 6 bases and J 8 bases, leaving 22 bases between the germline ends. The CDR3 covers 15 residues. The germline gives CDR1 MNHEY, CDR2 SMNVEV (reference sequence). The CDR3, as DNA: TGTGCCAGCAGACGCTCCCGGGATGCCCACGGGGGCTACACCTTC. It codes for CASRRSRDAHGGYTF.

The rearrangement uses TRBV5-4 and TRBJ1-2; TRBD1 agrees at 7 bases. V trimming: 3 bases; J trimming: 3 bases; junction bases outside the gene matches: 5. Germline assignment: CDR1 SGHNT and CDR2 YYREEE (reference sequence). The CDR3 length is 14 residues. CDR3 loop: CASSWGTEYYGYTF. The CDR3 nucleotides are TGTGCCAGCAGCTGGGGGACAGAGTACTATGGCTACACCTTC.

The chain recombines TRBV20-1 with TRBJ1-2; no firm D call. This CDR3 comprises 10 residues. Trimming took 3 bases from V and 6 from J, leaving 5 bases between them. The germline CDR1 and CDR2 sequences are DFQATT and SNEGSKA (reference sequence). CDR3 bases: TGCAGTGCTAGCCAGCATGGCTACACCTTC. This sequence encodes CSASQHGYTF.

This sequence joins TRBV5-1 and TRBJ1-1; TRBD1 matches at 8 bases. The germline gives CDR1 SGHRS, CDR2 YFSETQ. The CDR3 contains 14 residues. The V and J ends lost 3 bases and 1 base, in that order; junction bases with no gene match: 2. The CDR3 DNA follows: TGCGCCAGCAGCTGGGACAGGCCGAACACTGAAGCTTTCTTT. The encoded protein is CASSWDRPNTEAFF.

The CDR3: CASQRSGLIYEQYF. The DNA of the CDR3 is TGCGCCAGCCAACGTTCGGGGCTTATATACGAGCAGTACTTC. This chain joins TRBV10-2 and TRBJ2-7; D possibly uses TRBD1 or TRBD2 (5 bases each). This CDR3 region has 14 residues. V dropped 8 bases and J dropped 4 bases, with 18 bases sitting between them. Germline V gene lookup returns CDR1 WSHSY and CDR2 SAAADI.

The rearrangement links TRBV27 to TRBJ2-1; TRBD2 might be the D (7 bases). V lost 5 bases to trimming and J lost 4 bases, with 18 bases between them. CDR1 MNHEY and CDR2 SMNVEV come from the germline V gene (reference sequence). The CDR3 loop spans 16 amino acids. The CDR3 DNA reads TGTGCCAGCAGTCCACGTTTGGAGGGGGGGTACAATGAGCAGTTCTTC. This codes for CASSPRLEGGYNEQFF.

The rearrangement joins TRBV27 to TRBJ2-7; a weak D match, TRBD1 (7 bases). The CDR3 consists of 14 residues. The V gene's germline CDR1 is MNHEY and CDR2 SMNVEV (reference sequence). V gave up 0 bases and J gave up 4 bases, with 10 bases separating them. CDR3 sequence: CASSLSSGGYEQYF. CDR3 nucleotide sequence: TGTGCCAGCAGTTTATCTTCAGGGGGGTACGAGCAGTACTTC.

This clone was seen only a few times. The chain carries TRBV11-1 and TRBJ2-2; 9 bases match TRBD2. CDR3 length: 15 amino acids. The V gene's germline CDR1 is SGHAT and CDR2 FQDESV (reference sequence). Germline trimming cut 6 bases from V and 2 bases from J; bases unmatched to any gene: 4. This chain's CDR3 is CASRTSGINTGELFF. DNA for the CDR3: TGTGCCAGCAGGACTAGCGGAATTAACACCGGGGAGCTGTTTTTT.

The chain links TRBV5-6 to TRBJ2-5, with TRBD1 identical over 9 bases. The CDR3 contains 15 residues. Germline V CDR1 and CDR2: SGHDT, YYEEEE. V shed 4 bases and J 3 bases; nucleotides not matched to a gene: 7. CDR3 region: CASSQIGDREETQYF. Here the CDR3 DNA reads TGTGCCAGCAGCCAAATTGGGGACAGGGAAGAGACCCAGTACTTC.

This chain joins TRBV6-5 and TRBJ1-2; a weak D match, TRBD1 (6 bases). The V gene's germline CDR1 is MNHEY and CDR2 SVGAGI. This CDR3 has 16 residues. V lost 0 bases to trimming and J lost 5 bases, with 16 bases between them. Here the CDR3 DNA reads TGTGCCAGCAGTTACTCGAATAACAGGGAGAGATATGGCTACACCTTC. Amino acids: CASSYSNNRERYGYTF.